These 32 T cell receptor beta chains were sequenced from one sample in a study of Graves' ophthalmopathy and Graves' hyperthyroidism. Investigators amplified TCR beta CDR3 regions from RNA transcripts. In the first round, RT-PCR was carried out with HTBI primers, and a multiplex PCR formed the second round. MiXCR, run by TCRdb on the multiplex PCR reads, gives a single entry per CDR3 protein. The sample shows some 400,000 distinct CDR3 sequences, about 18% of them seen only once. Sequencing was carried out using peripheral blood. These receptors were obtained from a woman between 18 and 29 years old with Graves' ophthalmopathy.

The table lists this clonotype with many counts. The chain carries TRBV11-1 and TRBJ2-4, with TRBD1 matching 7 bases. This CDR3 has 18 amino acids. Germline CDR1 and CDR2: SGHAT and FQDESV (reference sequence). The ends lost 5 bases at V and 1 base at J; junction bases unmatched: 14. The CDR3 region has the DNA TGTGCCAGCAGCCTCTGGACAGGCATGAGTGATGCCAAAAACATTCAGTACTTC. This codes for CASSLWTGMSDAKNIQYF.

This clonotype was seen ten or more times. The chain is built from TRBV7-2 and TRBJ2-5, with TRBD2 identical over 12 bases. V shed 5 bases, J shed 3 bases, and the junction held 4 bases outside the gene matches. Germline CDR1 and CDR2: SGHTA and FQGNSA. The CDR3 contains 15 residues. The CDR3 nucleotides are TGTGCCAGCAGCCCAACTAGCGGGGGGAAAGAGACCCAGTACTTC. Protein product: CASSPTSGGKETQYF.

This clonotype was recorded at least ten times. The chain is built from TRBV12-3 or TRBV12-4 and TRBJ1-5; 9 bases align to TRBD1. The CDR3 has 19 amino acids. V dropped 4 bases and J dropped 1; count of bases not matched to a gene: 14. The CDR3 bases are TGTGCCAGCAGTTCCCGGGACAGGGAAAGTGATGCCAGCAATCAGCCCCAGCATTTT. This translates into CASSSRDRESDASNQPQHF.

This clonotype was observed at least ten times. V usage is TRBV28 and J usage is TRBJ2-7; D is unclear. CDR3 length: 12 residues. With 7 bases removed from V and 6 bases from J, the gap between germline ends came to 13 bases. Germline V gene data show CDR1 as MDHEN and CDR2 as SYDVKM. CDR3 residues: CASTPQVGEQYF. For the CDR3, the DNA is TGTGCCAGCACCCCCCAGGTTGGCGAGCAGTACTTC.

This clonotype was picked up many times. The junction departs from germline at one end; a sequencing error may be responsible. The rearrangement links TRBV6-2 or TRBV6-3 to TRBJ2-7, with TRBD1 matching 9 bases. CDR1 MNHEY and CDR2 SVGEGT come from the germline V gene. The CDR3 totals 16 residues. The chain's CDR3 is CASRYSSGTGNYEQYF. The CDR3 region has the DNA TGTGCCAGCCGTTACTCCTCCGGGACAGGGAACTACGAGCAGTACTTC.

This clonotype occurred many times. This chain joins TRBV7-8 and TRBJ1-1; D possibly corresponds to TRBD1 (5 bases). V shed 5 bases and J shed 10 bases, with 20 bases lying between them. From germline, CDR1 is SGHVS and CDR2 FQNEAQ. This CDR3 has 14 residues. Written as DNA, the CDR3 is TGTGCCAGCAGCAGAGACAGATATTCCTCGATAGCTTTCTTT. Amino acids: CASSRDRYSSIAFF.

This clonotype was seen ten or more times. CDR3 coding DNA: TGTGCCAGCAGTGTTCACAGGGGTATATTAAACACTGAAGCTTTCTTT. Protein product: CASSVHRGILNTEAFF. V is TRBV2 and J is TRBJ1-1; 7 nucleotides line up with TRBD1. This CDR3 comprises 16 residues. Germline assignment: CDR1 SNHLY and CDR2 FYNNEI. V lost 4 bases, J lost 2 bases, and 10 bases stayed unmatched.

The table lists this clonotype with many counts. CDR3 nucleotides: TGTGCCAGCAGCAGGACAGGGAAAGGCTACGAGCAGTACTTC. Protein: CASSRTGKGYEQYF. This chain links TRBV7-2 with TRBJ2-7; 8 nucleotides align to TRBD1. J gave up 3 bases and V 5 bases, and 6 bases lay outside the gene matches. CDR1 SGHTA and CDR2 FQGNSA come from the germline V gene. The CDR3 spans 14 residues. The full variable domain, with the rest looked up from reference TRBV7-2 and TRBJ2-7, is GAGVSQSPSNKVTEKGKDVELRCDPISGHTALYWYRQSLGQGLEFLIYFQGNSAPDKSGLPSDRFSAERTGGSVSTLTIQRTQQEDSAVYLCASSRTGKGYEQYFGPGTRLTVT.

This clonotype was seen ten or more times. The V gene is TRBV15, the J gene TRBJ2-5, with D possibly matching TRBD1 (6 bases). CDR3 length: 14 residues. Germline CDR1 reads LNHNV; CDR2 reads YYDKDF (reference sequence). V lost 3 bases and J 2 bases, leaving 10 bases between the germline ends. CDR3 bases: TGTGCCACCAGCAGGGACGACAGGCAAGAGACCCAGTACTTC. As protein: CATSRDDRQETQYF.

This clonotype appeared many times. The rearrangement links TRBV12-3 or TRBV12-4 to TRBJ1-2, with unresolved D. V was shortened by 4 bases and J by 6 bases, with 9 bases between the two germline ends. The CDR3 length is 12 residues. This CDR3 reads CASSSAGHGYTF. The CDR3 nucleotides are TGTGCCAGCAGTTCAGCCGGGCATGGCTACACCTTC.

This clonotype was seen at least ten times. V and J are TRBV4-3 and TRBJ2-5, with TRBD2 matching over 8 bases. J lost 1 base, V lost 0 bases, and 7 bases had no gene match. Germline loops: CDR1 LGHNA, CDR2 YSLEER. CDR3 length equals 17 residues. In DNA form, the CDR3 reads TGCGCCAGCAGCCAAGAGGACGGTAGCGGGACCCAAGAGACCCAGTACTTC. Its protein is CASSQEDGSGTQETQYF.

This clonotype has at least ten counts. V usage is TRBV6-1 and J usage is TRBJ2-7, with TRBD1 matching over 9 bases. The V gene end was trimmed by 5 bases and the J gene end by 3 bases; junction bases not matched to a gene: 5. CDR1 and CDR2 (germline): MNHNS, SASEGT. The CDR3 extends over 14 amino acids. CDR3 coding DNA: TGTGCCAGCAGTACGGGACAGGGCGACTACGAGCAGTACTTC. Translated, it gives CASSTGQGDYEQYF.

This clonotype was counted many times. The rearrangement joins TRBV20-1 to TRBJ1-5; 9 bases agree with TRBD1. CDR1 DFQATT and CDR2 SNEGSKA come from the germline V gene (reference sequence). This CDR3 contains 13 residues. V gave up 6 bases and J gave up 9 bases; unmatched junction bases: 9. The CDR3 is CSATGGAERPQHF. The CDR3, as DNA: TGCAGTGCCACAGGGGGCGCGGAGAGGCCCCAGCATTTT.

This clonotype was seen ten or more times. The V and J genes are TRBV6-1 and TRBJ1-1; 7 bases map to TRBD1. The germline V gene encodes CDR1 MNHNS and CDR2 SASEGT. The CDR3 has 19 amino acids. Trimming removed 0 bases from V and 4 bases from J; junction bases left unmatched: 17. CDR3 residues: CASSEAPLDEGAKGTEAFF. As DNA, the CDR3 is TGTGCCAGCAGTGAAGCCCCTCTGGATGAGGGGGCGAAAGGCACTGAAGCTTTCTTT.

This clonotype showed up many times. The rearrangement links TRBV4-1 to TRBJ2-7; D may be TRBD2 (6 bases). The V gene lost 4 bases and the J gene lost 0 bases, with 13 bases spanning the gap. The germline V gene encodes CDR1 MGHRA and CDR2 YSYEKL. This CDR3 is 15 amino acids long. The CDR3 nucleotides are TGCGCCAGCAGCCGCCTTCTAGCGCCCTCCTACGAGCAGTACTTC. Its translation is CASSRLLAPSYEQYF.

This clonotype occurred many times. The V and J genes are TRBV13 and TRBJ1-2, with no clear D. This CDR3 comprises 16 residues. Trimming removed 0 bases from V and 4 bases from J, with 15 bases in between. Germline V lookup: CDR1 PRHDT, CDR2 FYEKMQ (reference sequence). CDR3 sequence reads: CASSLGAEDRIYGYTF. As DNA, the CDR3 is TGTGCCAGCAGCTTAGGGGCCGAAGATCGAATCTATGGCTACACCTTC.

In its sample, this clonotype was seen many times. The V and J genes are TRBV4-1 and TRBJ2-7; possibly TRBD2 for D (5 bases). The CDR3 consists of 17 residues. The germline V gene encodes CDR1 MGHRA and CDR2 YSYEKL. With 0 bases removed from V and 5 bases from J, the gap between germline ends came to 20 bases. DNA for the CDR3: TGCGCCAGCAGCCAAGATCCGGGAAGAGCCCCATACGACGAGCAGTACTTC. Translated, it gives CASSQDPGRAPYDEQYF.

This chain connects TRBV28 to TRBJ2-4; D might be TRBD1 or TRBD2, each matching 6 bases. This CDR3 is built from 13 residues. V was shortened by 6 bases and J by 6 bases, with 12 bases between the two germline ends. Germline V gives CDR1 MDHEN, CDR2 SYDVKM. In DNA form, the CDR3 reads TGTGCCAGCAGATCCGGGGGCGTAAACATTCAGTACTTC. Translation: CASRSGGVNIQYF.

This chain links TRBV6-5 with TRBJ2-2; D call uncertain. The V end was cut by 3 bases, the J end by 1 base, with 6 bases between. The CDR3 sequence is 14 residues long. Germline CDR1 reads MNHEY; CDR2 reads SVGAGI. The CDR3 loop reads CASSYWENTGELFF. The CDR3 DNA is TGTGCCAGCAGTTATTGGGAGAACACCGGGGAGCTGTTTTTT.

This clonotype was seen ten or more times. The chain employs TRBV28 and TRBJ2-7, with D possibly called TRBD1 or TRBD2 (5 bases each). This CDR3 is built from 15 residues. V was pared by 5 bases and J by 6 bases, with 20 bases between. Germline CDR1 and CDR2: MDHEN and SYDVKM. The chain's CDR3 is CASSPTGRPWGEQYF. The CDR3 nucleotides are TGTGCCAGCAGTCCTACGGGACGGCCGTGGGGCGAGCAGTACTTC.

This clonotype was observed many times. The J gene is TRBJ2-7, the V gene TRBV7-2; 10 bases are a match to TRBD2. Germline loops: CDR1 SGHTA, CDR2 FQGNSA. Germline trimming cut 5 bases from V and 3 bases from J; bases unmatched to any gene: 7. CDR3 length: 15 residues. This CDR3 reads CASSATLAGLYEQYF. The CDR3 DNA is TGTGCCAGCAGCGCCACACTAGCGGGACTCTACGAGCAGTACTTC.

This clonotype was seen repeatedly, ten times or more. The V call is TRBV29-1, the J call TRBJ1-1; 9 bases map to TRBD1. The CDR3 is made up of 12 amino acids. Germline V lookup: CDR1 SQVTM, CDR2 ANQGSEA. Losses at the gene ends were 7 bases for V and 5 bases for J; bases not matched to a gene: 5. The CDR3 sequence is CSAGDRATEAFF. The DNA for the CDR3 is TGCAGCGCGGGGGACAGGGCGACTGAAGCTTTCTTT.

This clonotype was counted many times. The chain joins TRBV12-3 or TRBV12-4 to TRBJ1-3, with no clear D. The CDR3 has 14 residues. The V gene lost 1 base and the J gene lost 0 bases, with 4 bases spanning the gap. CDR3 DNA: TGTGCCAGCAGTTTAGGCTTCTCTGGAAACACCATATATTTT. Translated: CASSLGFSGNTIYF.

The V and J genes are TRBV6-1 and TRBJ2-7; 9 bases are shared with TRBD1. The CDR3 has 14 amino acids. The trim removed 5 bases at V and 3 bases at J, leaving 5 bases unmatched. Germline V gene data show CDR1 as MNHNS and CDR2 as SASEGT. The CDR3 DNA sequence: TGTGCCAGCAGTATGGGACAGGGTGACTACGAGCAGTACTTC. It specifies CASSMGQGDYEQYF.

This clonotype was detected many times. The chain recombines TRBV12-3 or TRBV12-4 with TRBJ2-3; D remains unclear. This CDR3 spans 18 amino acids. Trimming pared 0 bases from V and 1 base from J, leaving 17 bases between. The CDR3: CASSLAPGSSARTDTQYF. Written as DNA, the CDR3 is TGTGCCAGCAGTTTAGCGCCTGGTAGCTCAGCCCGCACAGATACGCAGTATTTT.

At least ten counts were recorded for this clonotype. The chain links TRBV27 to TRBJ2-2, with TRBD1 matching 8 bases. The trim removed 5 bases at V and 6 bases at J, leaving 14 bases unmatched. The CDR3 sequence is 17 residues long. Germline values: CDR1 MNHEY, CDR2 SMNVEV (reference sequence). The CDR3 nucleotides read TGTGCCAGCAGTAGGGCAGGGGGCGCAGCTAACGCCGGGGAGCTGTTTTTT. Translation gives CASSRAGGAANAGELFF.

The V call is TRBV29-1, the J call TRBJ1-1; 9 nucleotides agree with TRBD1. The CDR3 extends over 13 amino acids. The V segment lost 6 bases and the J segment 4 bases; nucleotides outside the gene matches: 6. Looked up from germline, CDR1 is SQVTM and CDR2 is ANQGSEA. The chain's CDR3 is CSVRTGEATEAFF. The CDR3 DNA reads TGCAGCGTCAGGACAGGGGAGGCCACTGAAGCTTTCTTT.

Many counts were recorded for this clonotype. The rearrangement uses TRBV11-2 and TRBJ2-2; 7 bases match TRBD2. Germline lookup yields CDR1 SGHAT and CDR2 FQNNGV. This CDR3 comprises 16 residues. The J segment lost 2 bases and the V segment lost 5 bases, leaving 8 bases of the junction unmatched. CDR3 bases: TGTGCCAGCAGCCCCCCCCCGGGACTAAACACCGGGGAGCTGTTTTTT. This gives the protein CASSPPPGLNTGELFF.

The sample holds a few counts of this clonotype. Given a much more abundant clone one base away, this may be a read error. This sequence joins TRBV30 and TRBJ2-7; D may be TRBD1 (5 bases). The CDR3 has 13 residues. Germline lookup yields CDR1 GTSNPN and CDR2 SVGIG (reference sequence). Trimming shortened V by 3 bases and J by 2 bases, and 11 bases separated the two germline ends. Here the CDR3 DNA reads TGTGCCTGGAGCGTCAGGGATCCCTACGAGCAGTACTTC. Encoded protein: CAWSVRDPYEQYF.

This clonotype occurred many times. The chain uses TRBV20-1 and TRBJ2-6; TRBD2 is a possible D gene (6 bases). Trimming stripped 1 base from V and 0 bases from J, with 16 bases between. CDR3 length: 18 residues. The V gene's germline CDR1 is DFQATT and CDR2 SNEGSKA (reference sequence). The CDR3: CSARGRGPSFSGANVLTF. Written as DNA, the CDR3 is TGCAGTGCTAGAGGGAGGGGACCCTCCTTCTCTGGGGCCAACGTCCTGACTTTC.

In this sample, this clonotype turned up many times. The V call is TRBV30, the J call TRBJ1-1; weak D call: TRBD1 (6 bases). The length of the CDR3 is 17 residues. The germline V gene encodes CDR1 GTSNPN and CDR2 SVGIG (reference sequence). Deletions cut 0 bases from V and 1 base from J, with 18 bases between. CDR3 nucleotide sequence: TGTGCCTGGAGTGTACTTGGCCGAGGACAGTGGAACACTGAAGCTTTCTTT. It specifies CAWSVLGRGQWNTEAFF.

This clonotype was observed many times. The genes are TRBV7-2 and TRBJ2-7, with D tentatively TRBD1 (6 bases). CDR3 length equals 15 residues. Germline CDR1 SGHTA, CDR2 FQGNSA. V lost 5 bases to trimming and J lost 2 bases, with 16 bases between them. The CDR3 is CASSPLPTGAYEQYF. In DNA, the CDR3 is TGTGCCAGCAGCCCCTTACCGACAGGCGCCTACGAGCAGTACTTC. The full variable domain, its missing parts supplied by reference TRBV7-2 and TRBJ2-7, is GAGVSQSPSNKVTEKGKDVELRCDPISGHTALYWYRQSLGQGLEFLIYFQGNSAPDKSGLPSDRFSAERTGGSVSTLTIQRTQQEDSAVYLCASSPLPTGAYEQYFGPGTRLTVT.